This passage covers 6 T cell receptor beta chains from one sample sequenced in a study of T cells in localized non-small cell lung cancer. Assay: immunoSEQ multiplex PCR; the TCRdb copy retains only in-frame clones and omits some. This sample carries some 5,200 clones, 50% to 60% of them seen once, and the ten largest clones take 3.8%. The specimen comprised lymph node tissue, sampled before any cancer treatment. These receptors were obtained from a male donor aged 60 or over with stage I squamous cell lung carcinoma.

This chain connects TRBV29-1 to TRBJ2-3, with D tentatively TRBD2 (6 bases). Looked up from germline, CDR1 is SQVTM and CDR2 is ANQGSEA. V dropped 7 bases and J dropped 2 bases, with 16 bases sitting between them. The length of the CDR3 is 14 residues. DNA for the CDR3: TGCAGCGCCTATACCGGGACTTTCACAGATACGCAGTATTTT. This sequence encodes CSAYTGTFTDTQYF.

The chain has TRBV18 and TRBJ2-7, with 8 bases fitting TRBD1. Trimming took 5 bases from V and 0 from J; bases not matched to a gene: 9. Germline values: CDR1 KGHSH, CDR2 LQKENI. The CDR3 has 16 amino acids. CDR3 nucleotides: TGTGCCAGCTCAGCCTTTGGGACAGGTAGCTCCTACGAGCAGTACTTC. Translating it yields CASSAFGTGSSYEQYF.

The genes are TRBV19 and TRBJ1-5; 10 bases line up with TRBD1. V was pared by 3 bases and J by 1 base, with 9 bases of the junction left unmatched. Germline V gene data show CDR1 as LNHDA and CDR2 as SQIVND (reference sequence). The CDR3 consists of 18 residues. CDR3: CASSIPRTGGKSNQPQHF. CDR3 DNA sequence: TGTGCCAGTAGTATCCCTCGGACAGGGGGAAAGAGCAATCAGCCCCAGCATTTT.

The rearrangement joins TRBV18 to TRBJ1-5; 7 bases are a match to TRBD1. With V trimmed by 5 bases and J by 6 bases, 7 bases remained unmatched. The CDR3 spans 14 residues. CDR1 KGHSH and CDR2 LQKENI come from the germline V gene. The CDR3 sequence: CASSGLTGTQPQHF. DNA for the CDR3: TGTGCCAGCTCAGGCCTGACAGGGACTCAGCCCCAGCATTTT.

The chain employs TRBV18 and TRBJ2-5; D is unclear. The CDR3 loop spans 12 amino acids. V lost 3 bases and J lost 5, with 7 bases in between. CDR1 KGHSH and CDR2 LQKENI come from the germline V gene. The CDR3 region has the DNA TGTGCCAGCTCACCCGCCGGGGAGACCCAGTACTTC. Amino acids: CASSPAGETQYF.

The V gene is TRBV9, the J gene TRBJ2-5; 8 nucleotides match TRBD1. V dropped 4 bases and J dropped 3; count of bases not matched to a gene: 2. There are 13 residues in the CDR3. Germline assignment: CDR1 SGDLS and CDR2 YYNGEE. The CDR3 sequence: CASSLTGEETQYF. The CDR3 nucleotides read TGTGCCAGCAGCCTGACAGGGGAAGAGACCCAGTACTTC. The variable domain in full, completed from reference TRBV9 and TRBJ2-5, reads DSGVTQTPKHLITATGQRVTLRCSPRSGDLSVYWYQQSLDQGLQFLIQYYNGEERAKGNILERFSAQQFPDLHSELNLSSLELGDSALYFCASSLTGEETQYFGPGTRLLVL.